The sequence of this TCR beta chain was determined in a study of T cell responses to AZD1222 COVID-19 vaccine. Study outcomes and limitations: Females made up more of the donors, who were largely white British, and clonal diversity may have come out too low. The repertoires were collected only after the peak T cell response. Per reports, nearly half of all spike-specific TCRs target regions that are unmutated in variants. The study identified only a handful of AZD1222 recipients as seropositive at baseline.

The data were produced by immunoSEQ multiplex PCR, yet TCRdb's version contains in-frame clones alone and is incomplete. The table shows around 200,000 clones, with roughly 88% occurring only once. In this sample, this clone turned up once. Antigen unknown. Germline V gives CDR1 SQVTM, CDR2 ANQGSEA. The CDR3 extends over 14 amino acids. Trimming removed 4 bases from V and 4 bases from J, with 14 bases in between. This chain links TRBV29-1 with TRBJ1-3, with a possible D match to TRBD1 (5 bases). This receptor was taken from an adult in good health. The source material was peripheral blood, sampled on day 0 of AZD1222 vaccination. CDR3 loop: CSVVGTSDGNTIYF. In nucleotides, the CDR3 is TGCAGCGTTGTAGGGACTTCTGACGGAAACACCATATATTTT.